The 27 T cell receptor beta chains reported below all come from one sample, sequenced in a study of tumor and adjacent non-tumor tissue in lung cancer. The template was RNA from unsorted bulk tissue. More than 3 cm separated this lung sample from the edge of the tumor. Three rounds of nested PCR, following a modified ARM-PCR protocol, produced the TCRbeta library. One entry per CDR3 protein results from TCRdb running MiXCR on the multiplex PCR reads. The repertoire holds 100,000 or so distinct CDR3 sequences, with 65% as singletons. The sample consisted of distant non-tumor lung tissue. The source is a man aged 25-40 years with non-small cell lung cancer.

CDR3 bases: TGTGCCAGCAGTTTAGGGGGGCGGGCAAGTGGGGGTTTTAGCACAGATACGCAGTATTTT. It translates to CASSLGGRASGGFSTDTQYF. The chain has TRBV12-3 or TRBV12-4 and TRBJ2-3, with D maybe TRBD1 (6 bases). This CDR3 spans 20 amino acids. Trimming shortened V by 1 base and J by 0 bases, and 23 bases separated the two germline ends.

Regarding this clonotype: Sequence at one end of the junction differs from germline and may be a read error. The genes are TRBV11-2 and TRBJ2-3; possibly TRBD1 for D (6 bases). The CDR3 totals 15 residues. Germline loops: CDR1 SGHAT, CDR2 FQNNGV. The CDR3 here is CVSSLEGVFTDTQYF. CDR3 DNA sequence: TGCGTCAGCAGCTTAGAGGGGGTTTTCACAGATACGCAGTATTTT.

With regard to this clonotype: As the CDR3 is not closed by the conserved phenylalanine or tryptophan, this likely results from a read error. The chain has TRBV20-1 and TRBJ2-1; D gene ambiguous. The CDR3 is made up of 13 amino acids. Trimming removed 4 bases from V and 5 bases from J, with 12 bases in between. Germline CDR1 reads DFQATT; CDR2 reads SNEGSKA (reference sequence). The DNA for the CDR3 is TGCAGTGCTATTAGGACCATAGACAATGAGCAGTTCTCC. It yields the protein CSAIRTIDNEQFS.

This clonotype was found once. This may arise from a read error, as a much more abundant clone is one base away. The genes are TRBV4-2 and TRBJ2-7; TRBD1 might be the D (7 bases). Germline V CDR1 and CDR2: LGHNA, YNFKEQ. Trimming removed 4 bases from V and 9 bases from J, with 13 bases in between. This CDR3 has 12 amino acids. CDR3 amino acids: CASSRGGGGQYF. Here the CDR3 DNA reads TGTGCCAGCAGCCGAGGAGGGGGCGGGCAGTACTTC.

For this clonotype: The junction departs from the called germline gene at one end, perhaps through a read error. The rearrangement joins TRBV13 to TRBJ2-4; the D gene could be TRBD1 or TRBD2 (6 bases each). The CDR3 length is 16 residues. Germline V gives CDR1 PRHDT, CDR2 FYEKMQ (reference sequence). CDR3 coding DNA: TGTGCCAGCAGCTTAGCGGGGGCGTTAGCCAGAAACATTCAGCACTTC. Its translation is CASSLAGALARNIQHF.

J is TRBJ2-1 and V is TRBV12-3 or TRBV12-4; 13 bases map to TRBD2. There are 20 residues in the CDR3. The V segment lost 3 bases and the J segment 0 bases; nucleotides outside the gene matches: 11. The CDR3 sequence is CASSFQGLAGTSGSYNEQFF. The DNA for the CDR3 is TGTGCCAGCAGTTTTCAGGGACTAGCGGGAACTTCGGGCTCCTACAATGAGCAGTTCTTC.

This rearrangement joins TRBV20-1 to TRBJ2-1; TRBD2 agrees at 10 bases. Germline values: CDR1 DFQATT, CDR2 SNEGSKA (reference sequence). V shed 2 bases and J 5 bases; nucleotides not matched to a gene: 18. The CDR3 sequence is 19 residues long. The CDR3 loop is CSARNPGLAWGITHNEQFF. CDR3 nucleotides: TGCAGTGCTAGAAACCCGGGACTAGCGTGGGGGATTACCCACAATGAGCAGTTCTTC.

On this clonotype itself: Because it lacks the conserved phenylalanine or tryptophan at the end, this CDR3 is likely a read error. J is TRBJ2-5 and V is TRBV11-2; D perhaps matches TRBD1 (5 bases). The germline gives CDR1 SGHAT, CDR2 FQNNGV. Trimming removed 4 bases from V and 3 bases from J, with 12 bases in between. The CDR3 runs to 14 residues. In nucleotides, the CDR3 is TGTGCCAGCAGCTCTAGACAGATTGAAGAGACCCAGTACTTA. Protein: CASSSRQIEETQYL.

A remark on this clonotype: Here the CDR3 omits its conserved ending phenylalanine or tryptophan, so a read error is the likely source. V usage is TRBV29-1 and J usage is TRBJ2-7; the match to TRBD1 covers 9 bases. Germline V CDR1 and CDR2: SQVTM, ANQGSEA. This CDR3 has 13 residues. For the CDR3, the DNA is TGTAGCGTTGAAAGCCGGACAGGGGTCGAGCAGTACATC. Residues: CSVESRTGVEQYI.

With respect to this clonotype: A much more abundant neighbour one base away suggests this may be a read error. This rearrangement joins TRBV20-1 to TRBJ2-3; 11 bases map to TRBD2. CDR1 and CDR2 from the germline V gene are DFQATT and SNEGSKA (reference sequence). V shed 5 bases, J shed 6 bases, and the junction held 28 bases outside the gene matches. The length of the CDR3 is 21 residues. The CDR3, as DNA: TGCAGTGCTGGTTTACTAGCGGGAGAAGCGTCCCAGGCCCCTAGCTGGGATACGCAGTATTTT. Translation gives CSAGLLAGEASQAPSWDTQYF.

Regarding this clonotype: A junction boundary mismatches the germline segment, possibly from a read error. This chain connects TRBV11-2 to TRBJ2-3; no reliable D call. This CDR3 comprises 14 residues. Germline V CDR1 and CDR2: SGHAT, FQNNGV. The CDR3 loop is CVSSLMMVADTQYF. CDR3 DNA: TGTGTCAGCAGCTTAATGATGGTCGCAGATACGCAGTATTTT.

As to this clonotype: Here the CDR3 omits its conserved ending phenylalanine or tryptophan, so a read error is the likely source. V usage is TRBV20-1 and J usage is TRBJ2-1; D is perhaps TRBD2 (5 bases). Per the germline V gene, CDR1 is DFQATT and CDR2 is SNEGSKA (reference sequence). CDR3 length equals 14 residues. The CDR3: CCANYWRVYNEQFL. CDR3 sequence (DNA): TGCTGTGCAAATTACTGGCGGGTGTACAATGAGCAGTTCCTC.

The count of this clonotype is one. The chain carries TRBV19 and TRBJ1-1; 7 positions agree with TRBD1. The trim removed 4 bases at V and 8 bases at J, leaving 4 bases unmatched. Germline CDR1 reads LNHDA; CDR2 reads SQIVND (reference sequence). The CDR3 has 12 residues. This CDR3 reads CASSTGQEEAFF. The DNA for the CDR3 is TGTGCCAGTAGTACAGGACAGGAGGAAGCTTTCTTT.

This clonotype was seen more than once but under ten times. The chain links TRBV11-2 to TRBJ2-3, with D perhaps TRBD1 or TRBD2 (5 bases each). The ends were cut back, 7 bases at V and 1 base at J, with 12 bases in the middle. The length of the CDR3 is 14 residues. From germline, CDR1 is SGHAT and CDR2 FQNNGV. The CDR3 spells CASTRGAGTDTQYF. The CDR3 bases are TGTGCCAGCACTCGAGGGGCCGGCACAGATACGCAGTATTTT.

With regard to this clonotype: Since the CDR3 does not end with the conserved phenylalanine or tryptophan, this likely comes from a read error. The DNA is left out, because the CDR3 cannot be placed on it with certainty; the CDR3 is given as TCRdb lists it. The CDR3 reads CSARASSNQPRHL. The chain is built from TRBV20-1 and TRBJ1-5. Germline V gives CDR1 DFQATT, CDR2 SNEGSKA (reference sequence). The CDR3 has 13 residues if both end residues are counted.

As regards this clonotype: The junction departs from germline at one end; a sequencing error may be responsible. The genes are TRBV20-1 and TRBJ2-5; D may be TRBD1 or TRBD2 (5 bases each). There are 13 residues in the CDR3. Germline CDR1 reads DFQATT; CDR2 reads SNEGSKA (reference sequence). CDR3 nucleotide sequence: TGCAGTGCTAGAGATGAACTATGGGGGACCCAGTACTTT. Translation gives CSARDELWGTQYF.

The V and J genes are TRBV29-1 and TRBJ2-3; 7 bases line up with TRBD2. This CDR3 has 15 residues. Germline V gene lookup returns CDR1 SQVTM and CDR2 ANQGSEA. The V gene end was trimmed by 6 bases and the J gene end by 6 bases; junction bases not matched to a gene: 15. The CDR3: CSVGAGRLATDTQYF. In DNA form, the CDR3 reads TGCAGCGTCGGGGCCGGGAGGCTAGCAACGGATACGCAGTATTTT.

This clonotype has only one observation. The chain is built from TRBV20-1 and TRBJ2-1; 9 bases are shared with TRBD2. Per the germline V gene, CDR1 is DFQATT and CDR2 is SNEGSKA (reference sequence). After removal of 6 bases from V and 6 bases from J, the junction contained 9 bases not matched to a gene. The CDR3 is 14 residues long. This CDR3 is CSASSGMDANEQFF. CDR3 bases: TGCAGTGCGTCTAGCGGGATGGATGCCAATGAGCAGTTCTTC.

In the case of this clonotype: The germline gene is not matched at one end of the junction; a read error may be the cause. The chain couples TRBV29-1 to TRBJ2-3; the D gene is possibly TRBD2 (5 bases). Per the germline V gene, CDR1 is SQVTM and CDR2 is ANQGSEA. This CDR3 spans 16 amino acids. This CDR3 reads CSVEDLSRSSKDTQYF. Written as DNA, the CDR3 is TGTAGCGTTGAAGATCTTAGCAGATCTAGCAAAGATACGCAGTATTTT.

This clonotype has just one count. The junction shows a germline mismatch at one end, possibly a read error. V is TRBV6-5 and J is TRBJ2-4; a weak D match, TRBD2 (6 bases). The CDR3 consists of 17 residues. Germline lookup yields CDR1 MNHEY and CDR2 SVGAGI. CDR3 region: CANSWGGWALAKNIQYF. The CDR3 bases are TGTGCCAACAGTTGGGGAGGCTGGGCCCTAGCTAAAAACATTCAGTACTTC.

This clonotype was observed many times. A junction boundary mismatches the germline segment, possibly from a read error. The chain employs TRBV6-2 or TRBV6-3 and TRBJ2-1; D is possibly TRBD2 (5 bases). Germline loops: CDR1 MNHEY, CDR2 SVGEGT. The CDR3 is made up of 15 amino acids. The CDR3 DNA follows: TGTGCCAGCAGATACTCCGGGATCTCCTACAATGAGCAGTTCTTC. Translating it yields CASRYSGISYNEQFF.

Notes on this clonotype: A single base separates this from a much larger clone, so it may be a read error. CDR3 loop: CASSPDRMNYGYTF. In DNA, the CDR3 is TGTGCCAGCAGTCCCGATAGGATGAACTATGGCTACACCTTC. V and J are TRBV12-3 or TRBV12-4 and TRBJ1-2; D gene uncertain. The CDR3 is 14 residues long. V was shortened by 5 bases and J by 2 bases, with 12 bases between the two germline ends.

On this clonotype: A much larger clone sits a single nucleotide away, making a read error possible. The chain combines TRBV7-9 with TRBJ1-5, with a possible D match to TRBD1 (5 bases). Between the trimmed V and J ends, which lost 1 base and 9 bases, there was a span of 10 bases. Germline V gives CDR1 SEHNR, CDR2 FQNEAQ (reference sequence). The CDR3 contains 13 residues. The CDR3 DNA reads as TGTGCCAGCAGCTTAGAGGGGAGGACGCCCCAGCATTTT. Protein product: CASSLEGRTPQHF.

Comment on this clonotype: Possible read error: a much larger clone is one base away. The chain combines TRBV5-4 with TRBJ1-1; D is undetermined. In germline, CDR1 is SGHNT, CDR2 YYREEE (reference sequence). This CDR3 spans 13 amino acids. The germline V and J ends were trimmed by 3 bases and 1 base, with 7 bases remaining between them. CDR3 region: CASSCDRNTEAFF. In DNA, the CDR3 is TGTGCCAGCAGCTGTGATAGGAACACTGAAGCTTTCTTT.

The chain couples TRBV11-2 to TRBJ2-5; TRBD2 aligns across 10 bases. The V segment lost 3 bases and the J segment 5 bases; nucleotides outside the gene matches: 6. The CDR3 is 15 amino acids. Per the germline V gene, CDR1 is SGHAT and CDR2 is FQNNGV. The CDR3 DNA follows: TGTGCCAGCAGCTTTACCGTGACTAGCGGGGAGACCCAGTACTTC. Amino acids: CASSFTVTSGETQYF.

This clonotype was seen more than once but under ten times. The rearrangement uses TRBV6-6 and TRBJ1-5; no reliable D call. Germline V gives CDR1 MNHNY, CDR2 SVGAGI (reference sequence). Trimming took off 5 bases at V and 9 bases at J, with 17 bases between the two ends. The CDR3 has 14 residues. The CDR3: CASSPSPGNRPQHF. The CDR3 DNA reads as TGTGCCAGCAGTCCTTCCCCCGGCAACCGGCCCCAGCATTTT.

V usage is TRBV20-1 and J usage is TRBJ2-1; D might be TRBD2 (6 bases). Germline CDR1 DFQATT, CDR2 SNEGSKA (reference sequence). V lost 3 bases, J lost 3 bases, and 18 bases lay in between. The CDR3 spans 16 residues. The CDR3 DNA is TGCAGTGCTAGCGAAGGAGTAGCGGATGACTACAATGAGCAGTTCTTC. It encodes CSASEGVADDYNEQFF.